This T cell receptor beta chain was identified during a study of control samples from healthy donors and cancer patients. Sequencing was performed with immunoSEQ multiplex PCR; in TCRdb, only in-frame clones are kept and a portion is missing. This table has under 70,000 clones, 88% appearing once. The sequence came from a middle-aged man in good health. The sequenced material came from blood.

The CDR3 nucleotides read TGTGCCAGCAGTTGGGAGGGCCGGCAGCCCCAGCATTTT. Encoded protein: CASSWEGRQPQHF. V is TRBV28 and J is TRBJ1-5; no clear D. Trimming left V 4 bases short and J 7 bases short, with 11 bases between. Germline values: CDR1 MDHEN, CDR2 SYDVKM. This CDR3 is 13 amino acids long.